This TCR beta chain was obtained from a study of radiation and T cells in renal cell carcinoma. A word on this clone: The antigen is undetermined.

Germline assignment: CDR1 SGHRS and CDR2 YFSETQ. The CDR3 runs to 15 residues. Trimming pared 2 bases from V and 7 bases from J, leaving 18 bases between. Study-level findings and limits: In blood, top tumor clones expanded by 2 weeks, shrinking by 4.

The table came from immunoSEQ multiplex PCR; TCRdb's copy has only in-frame clones and leaves some out. The table includes around 180,000 clones, 88% detected once. Stated time point: blood 4 weeks post-SBRT, at nephrectomy. This sample's treatment: 15 Gy SBRT to primary tumor, nephrectomy 4 weeks later. The chain joins TRBV5-1 to TRBJ2-5; D is perhaps TRBD1 (5 bases). This material consisted of blood, taken from a patient whose treatment included radiotherapy and nephrectomy. The receptor comes from a woman aged 45-60 years with renal cell carcinoma. CDR3 nucleotide sequence: TGCGCCAGCAGCTTAATGGGCAGCCCAAGGGGGACCCAGTACTTC. Translated: CASSLMGSPRGTQYF.